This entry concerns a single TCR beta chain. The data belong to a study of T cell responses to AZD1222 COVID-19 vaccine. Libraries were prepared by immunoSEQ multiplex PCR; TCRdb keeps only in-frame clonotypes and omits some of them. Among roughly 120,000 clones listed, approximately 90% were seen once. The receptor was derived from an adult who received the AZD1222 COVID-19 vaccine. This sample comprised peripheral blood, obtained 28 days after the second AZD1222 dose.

The CDR3: CASSPDRPNTEAFF. Written as DNA, the CDR3 is TGCGCCAGCAGCCCTGACAGGCCTAACACTGAAGCTTTCTTT. The chain recombines TRBV5-1 with TRBJ1-1, with D possibly being TRBD1 (6 bases). CDR3 length equals 14 residues. Germline lookup yields CDR1 SGHRS and CDR2 YFSETQ. Between the trimmed V and J ends, which lost 4 bases and 2 bases, there was a span of 12 bases.